The T cell receptor (beta chain) described here comes from a study of CD8 T cells in ankylosing spondylitis. The V gene's germline CDR1 is MNHEY and CDR2 SVGAGI. V was cut by 2 bases and J by 5 bases, with 6 bases left in between. The CDR3 runs to 13 residues. This clonotype was picked up many times. MiXCR, applied by TCRdb to the 5' RACE reads, yields one record per CDR3 protein. The sample lists a few hundred thousand distinct CDR3 sequences; less than 25% were seen once. The chain combines TRBV6-5 with TRBJ2-2; TRBD2 is a possible D gene (5 bases). Sequenced sample: blood, either unsorted or a sorted T cell fraction (not recorded which). The TCR sequence derives from a female donor with ankylosing spondylitis or in good health (not recorded which). The CDR3, as DNA: TGTGCCAGCAGTTACCGGGGTACCGGGGAGCTGTTTTTT. It translates to CASSYRGTGELFF.